The clone carrying this T cell receptor (beta chain) came up a few times. The antigen is undetermined. The data were obtained in a study of identical twins. Findings and limits, study-wide: Cross-sectional statistical analysis, not tracking of the same donors, underpinned the conclusions.

Germline-derived CDR1 and CDR2 are SGDLS and YYNGEE. Deletions cut 4 bases from V and 4 bases from J, with 9 bases between. The CDR3 extends over 13 amino acids. In TCRdb, the 5' RACE reads were re-called with MiXCR into one record per CDR3 protein. The sample records around 960,000 distinct CDR3 sequences, over 9% being singletons. These sequences were also reported in another study, on yellow fever vaccine responses in identical twins.

The V call is TRBV9, the J call TRBJ2-1; D uncertain. The clonotype was recovered from a woman in her late teens or twenties in good health. The sample taken for sequencing was PBMCs. CDR3 region: CASSRHQYNEQFF. Here the CDR3 DNA reads TGTGCCAGCAGCAGGCATCAGTACAATGAGCAGTTCTTC.